Shown below are 5 T cell receptor beta chains from a single sample sequenced in a study of cytomegalovirus exposure and HLA in healthy donors. Primers: 60 Vbeta forward and 13 Jbeta reverse. Generated by immunoSEQ multiplex PCR, the TCRdb table keeps only in-frame clones and is missing some. The table has under 120,000 clones, 74% seen once. What was sequenced was PBMCs. Receptors were obtained from a man aged 50-59 years in good health and CMV-seropositive.

The rearrangement uses TRBV2 and TRBJ2-5; 9 bases align to TRBD2. This CDR3 spans 14 amino acids. CDR1 and CDR2 from the germline V gene are SNHLY and FYNNEI. V lost 3 bases, J lost 4 bases, and 3 bases stayed unmatched. The CDR3 region has the DNA TGTGCCAGCAGTGATAAGCGGGAGGTAGAGACCCAGTACTTC. Translating gives CASSDKREVETQYF.

This sequence joins TRBV6-1 and TRBJ2-7, with a possible D match to TRBD2 (5 bases). Trimming pared 4 bases from V and 0 bases from J, leaving 10 bases between. The CDR3 consists of 14 residues. Germline V CDR1 and CDR2: MNHNS, SASEGT. The DNA of the CDR3 is TGTGCCAGCAGTGCCATAGACTACTCCTACGAGCAGTACTTC. Amino acid sequence: CASSAIDYSYEQYF.

This clone turned up a few times. V and J are TRBV13 and TRBJ1-2; no clear D gene. The CDR3 has 13 residues. Trimming took 0 bases from V and 2 from J, leaving 4 bases between them. The germline CDR1 and CDR2 sequences are PRHDT and FYEKMQ (reference sequence). The CDR3 coding sequence is TGTGCCAGCAGCTTAGGCCAAAACTATGGCTACACCTTC. Its protein product is CASSLGQNYGYTF.

The V call is TRBV5-6, the J call TRBJ2-1; TRBD1 aligns across 7 bases. Looked up from germline, CDR1 is SGHDT and CDR2 is YYEEEE. CDR3 length: 16 amino acids. With 4 bases clipped from V and 0 bases from J, the junction kept 7 bases outside the gene matches. In DNA, the CDR3 is TGTGCCAGCAGCGCCCAGACAGGGAGCTCCTACAATGAGCAGTTCTTC. Translation gives CASSAQTGSSYNEQFF. The whole variable domain, remainder taken from reference TRBV5-6 and TRBJ2-1, is DAGVTQSPTHLIKTRGQQVTLRCSPKSGHDTVSWYQQALGQGPQFIFQYYEEEERQRGNFPDRFSGHQFPNYSSELNVNALLLGDSALYLCASSAQTGSSYNEQFFGPGTRLTVL.

This chain joins TRBV7-9 and TRBJ1-5; 10 nucleotides agree with TRBD1. Per the germline V gene, CDR1 is SEHNR and CDR2 is FQNEAQ (reference sequence). The CDR3 sequence is 13 residues long. The trim removed 11 bases at V and 7 bases at J, leaving 8 bases unmatched. The CDR3, as DNA: TGTGCCCTGGCGGACAGGGGGAAACAGCCCCAGCATTTT. It encodes CALADRGKQPQHF.